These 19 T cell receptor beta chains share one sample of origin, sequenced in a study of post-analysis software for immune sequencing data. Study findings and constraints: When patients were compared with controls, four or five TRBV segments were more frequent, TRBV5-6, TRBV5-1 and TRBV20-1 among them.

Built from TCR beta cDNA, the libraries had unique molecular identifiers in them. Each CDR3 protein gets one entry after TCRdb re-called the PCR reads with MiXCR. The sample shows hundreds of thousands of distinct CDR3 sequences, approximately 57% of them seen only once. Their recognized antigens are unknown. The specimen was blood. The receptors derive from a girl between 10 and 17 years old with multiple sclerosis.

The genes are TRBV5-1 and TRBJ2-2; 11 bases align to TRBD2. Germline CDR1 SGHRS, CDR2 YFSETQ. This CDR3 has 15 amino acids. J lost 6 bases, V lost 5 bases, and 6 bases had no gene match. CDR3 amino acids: CASSLELAGAGELFF. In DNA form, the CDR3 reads TGCGCCAGCAGTTTAGAACTAGCGGGAGCCGGGGAGCTGTTTTTT.

CDR3 sequence (DNA): TGCAGTGCTAGAAGGCTAGCGGGCCCCTTGGATACGCAGTATTTT. Translated, it gives CSARRLAGPLDTQYF. This sequence joins TRBV20-1 and TRBJ2-3; 8 nucleotides match TRBD2. V was clipped by 2 bases and J by 6 bases; unmatched bases: 10. The CDR3 sequence is 15 residues long. The germline CDR1 and CDR2 sequences are DFQATT and SNEGSKA (reference sequence).

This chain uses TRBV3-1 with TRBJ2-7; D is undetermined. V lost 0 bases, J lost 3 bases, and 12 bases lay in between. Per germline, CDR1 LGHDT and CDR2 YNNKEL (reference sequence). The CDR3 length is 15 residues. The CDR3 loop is CASSQEHNLGYEQYF. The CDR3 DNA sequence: TGTGCCAGCAGCCAAGAACATAACCTGGGCTACGAGCAGTACTTC.

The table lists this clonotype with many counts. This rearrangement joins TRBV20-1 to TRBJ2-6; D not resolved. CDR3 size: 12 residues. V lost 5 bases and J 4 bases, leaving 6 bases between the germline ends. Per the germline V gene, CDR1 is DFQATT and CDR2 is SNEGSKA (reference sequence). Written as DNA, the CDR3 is TGCAGTGCTGTTTCCGGGGCCAACGTCCTGACTTTC. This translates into CSAVSGANVLTF.

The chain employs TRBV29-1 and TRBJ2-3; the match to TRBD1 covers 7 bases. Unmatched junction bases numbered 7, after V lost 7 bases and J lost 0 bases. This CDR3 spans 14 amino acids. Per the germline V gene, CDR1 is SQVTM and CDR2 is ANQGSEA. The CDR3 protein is CSEGTALSTDTQYF. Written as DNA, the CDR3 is TGCAGCGAAGGGACAGCCCTCAGCACAGATACGCAGTATTTT.

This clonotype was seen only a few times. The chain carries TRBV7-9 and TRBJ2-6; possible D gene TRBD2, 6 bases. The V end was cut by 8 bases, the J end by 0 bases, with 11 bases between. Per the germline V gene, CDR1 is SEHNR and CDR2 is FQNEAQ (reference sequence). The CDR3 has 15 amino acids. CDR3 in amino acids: CASEGRPSGANVLTF. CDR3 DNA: TGTGCCAGCGAAGGGAGGCCCTCTGGGGCCAACGTCCTGACTTTC.

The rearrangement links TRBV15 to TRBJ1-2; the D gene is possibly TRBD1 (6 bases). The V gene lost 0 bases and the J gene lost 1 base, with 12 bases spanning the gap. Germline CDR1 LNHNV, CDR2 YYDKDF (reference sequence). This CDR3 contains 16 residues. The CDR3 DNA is TGTGCCACCAGCAGAGATCCACAGGGACTTAACTATGGCTACACCTTC. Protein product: CATSRDPQGLNYGYTF.

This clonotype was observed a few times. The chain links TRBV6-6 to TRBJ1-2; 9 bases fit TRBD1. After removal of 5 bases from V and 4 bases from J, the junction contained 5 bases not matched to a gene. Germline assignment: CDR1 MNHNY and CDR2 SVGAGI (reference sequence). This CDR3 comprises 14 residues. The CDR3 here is CASSRQGEIYGYTF. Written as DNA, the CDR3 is TGTGCCAGCAGTCGACAGGGGGAGATCTATGGCTACACCTTC.

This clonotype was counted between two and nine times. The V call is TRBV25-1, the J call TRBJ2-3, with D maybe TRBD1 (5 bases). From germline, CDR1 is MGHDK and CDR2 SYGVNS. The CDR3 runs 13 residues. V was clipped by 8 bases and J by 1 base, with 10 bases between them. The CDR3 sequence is CASDWGGTDTQYF. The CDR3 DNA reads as TGTGCCAGCGATTGGGGCGGCACAGATACGCAGTATTTT.

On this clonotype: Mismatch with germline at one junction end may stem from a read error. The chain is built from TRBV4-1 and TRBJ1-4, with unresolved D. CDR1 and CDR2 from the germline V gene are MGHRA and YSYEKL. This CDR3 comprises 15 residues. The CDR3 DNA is TGCGCCGGCAGCCAACTTGTGGCAGGTCAGGAAAAACTGTTTTTT. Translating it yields CAGSQLVAGQEKLFF.

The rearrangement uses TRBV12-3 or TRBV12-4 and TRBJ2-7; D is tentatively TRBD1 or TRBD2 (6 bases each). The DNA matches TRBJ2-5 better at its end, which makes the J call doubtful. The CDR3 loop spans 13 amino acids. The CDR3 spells CASSLSGAGTQYF. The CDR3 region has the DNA TGTGCCAGCAGTTTATCGGGGGCCGGGACCCAGTACTTC.

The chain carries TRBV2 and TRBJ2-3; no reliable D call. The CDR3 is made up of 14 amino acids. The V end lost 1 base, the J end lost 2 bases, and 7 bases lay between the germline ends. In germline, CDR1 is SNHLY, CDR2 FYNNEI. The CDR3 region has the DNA TGTGCCAGCAGTGAAGGCAGCAACACAGATACGCAGTATTTT. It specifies CASSEGSNTDTQYF.

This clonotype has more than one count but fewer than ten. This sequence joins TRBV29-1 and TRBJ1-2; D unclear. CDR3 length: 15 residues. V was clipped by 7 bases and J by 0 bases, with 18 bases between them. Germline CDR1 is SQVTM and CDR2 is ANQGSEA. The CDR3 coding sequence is TGCAGCGCGGACCCGCGGGCAGATGCTAACTATGGCTACACCTTC. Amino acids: CSADPRADANYGYTF. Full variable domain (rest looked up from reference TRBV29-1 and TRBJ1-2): SAVISQKPSRDICQRGTSLTIQCQVDSQVTMMFWYRQQPGQSLTLIATANQGSEATYESGFVIDKFPISRPNLTFSTLTVSNMSPEDSSIYLCSADPRADANYGYTFGSGTRLTVV.

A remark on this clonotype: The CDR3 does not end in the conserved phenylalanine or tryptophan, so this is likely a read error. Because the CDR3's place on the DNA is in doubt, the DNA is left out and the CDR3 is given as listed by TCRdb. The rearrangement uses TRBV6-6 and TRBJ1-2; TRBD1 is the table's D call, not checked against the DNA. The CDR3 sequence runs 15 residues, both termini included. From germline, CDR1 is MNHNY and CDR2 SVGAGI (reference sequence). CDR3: CAGSLTDRVSHGYTC.

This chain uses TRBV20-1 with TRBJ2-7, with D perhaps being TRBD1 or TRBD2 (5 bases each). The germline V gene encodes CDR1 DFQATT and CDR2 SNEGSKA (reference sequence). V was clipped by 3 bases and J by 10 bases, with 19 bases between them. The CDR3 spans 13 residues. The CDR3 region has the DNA TGCAGTGCTAGCGATTCAGGCCGAGGGGCCCAGTACTTC. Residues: CSASDSGRGAQYF.

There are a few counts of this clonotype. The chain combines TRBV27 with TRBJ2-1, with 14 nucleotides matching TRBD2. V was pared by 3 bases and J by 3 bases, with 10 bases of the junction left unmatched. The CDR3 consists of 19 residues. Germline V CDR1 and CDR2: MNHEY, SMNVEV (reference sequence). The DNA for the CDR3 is TGTGCCAGCAGTTTCCTTCGGACTAGCGGGGGGTCCTACTACAATGAGCAGTTCTTC. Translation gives CASSFLRTSGGSYYNEQFF.

The CDR3: CSARERTGKDEQFF. Here the CDR3 DNA reads TGCAGTGCTAGAGAACGGACAGGGAAGGATGAGCAGTTCTTC. The gene calls are TRBV20-1 and TRBJ2-1, with 8 bases that match TRBD1. The V and J ends lost 0 bases and 8 bases, in that order; junction bases with no gene match: 6. The CDR3 has 14 amino acids. Germline CDR1 is DFQATT and CDR2 is SNEGSKA (reference sequence).

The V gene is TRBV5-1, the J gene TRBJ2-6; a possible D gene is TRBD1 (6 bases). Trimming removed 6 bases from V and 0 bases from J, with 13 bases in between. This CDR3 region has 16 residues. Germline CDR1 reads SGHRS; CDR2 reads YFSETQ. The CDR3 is CASNRDPSSGANVLTF. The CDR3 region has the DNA TGCGCCAGCAACAGGGATCCGAGCTCTGGGGCCAACGTCCTGACTTTC. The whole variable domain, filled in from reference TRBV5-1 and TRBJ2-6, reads KAGVTQTPRYLIKTRGQQVTLSCSPISGHRSVSWYQQTPGQGLQFLFEYFSETQRNKGNFPGRFSGRQFSNSRSEMNVSTLELGDSALYLCASNRDPSSGANVLTFGAGSRLTVL.

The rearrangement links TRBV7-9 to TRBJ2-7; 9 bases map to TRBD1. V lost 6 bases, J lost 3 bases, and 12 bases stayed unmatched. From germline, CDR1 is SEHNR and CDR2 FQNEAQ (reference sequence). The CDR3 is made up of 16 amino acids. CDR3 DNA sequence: TGTGCCAGCAGAAGAGGTTCCACAGGGGGCGGCTACGAGCAGTACTTC. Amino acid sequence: CASRRGSTGGGYEQYF.